This is a list of T cell receptor beta chains from one sample in a study of blood T cell repertoires in COVID-19. Method: immunoSEQ multiplex PCR; TCRdb's copy keeps in-frame clones and lacks some. The data hold some 240,000 clones, with about 90% observed a single time. The specimen was PBMCs or T cells enriched from blood (not recorded which). All receptors derive from a woman aged 40 to 50 with acute COVID-19. The CDR3 runs from the conserved cysteine through the conserved F or W. The D gene is left open where the match is weak. The listing skips clone size in some rows; elsewhere it reads once, few, many or a size class.

v_gene	d_gene	j_gene	abundance	CDR3nt	CDR3aa
TRBV7-9	-	TRBJ2-7	-	TGTGCCAGCAGCCTTGGACAGGGAGGGGACTACTACGAGCAGTACTTC	CASSLGQGGDYYEQYF
TRBV11-2	-	TRBJ1-6	-	TGTGCCAGCAGCTTAGGACAAACAATCTATAATTCACCCCTCCACTTT	CASSLGQTIYNSPLHF
TRBV2	-	TRBJ1-1	-	TGTGCCAGCAGGGAAGACAGTCTTATGAACACTGAAGCTTTCTTT	CASREDSLMNTEAFF
TRBV7-6	TRBD2	TRBJ2-2	-	TGTGCCAGCAGCTTATCCCCGGGAGGGAACACCGGGGAGCTGTTTTTT	CASSLSPGGNTGELFF
TRBV5-1	TRBD2	TRBJ2-7	-	TGCGCCAGCAGCTTGGGGGGACTAGCGGGAGGGTACCTGTCCTACGAGCAGTACTTC	CASSLGGLAGGYLSYEQYF
TRBV3-1/TRBV3-2	TRBD2	TRBJ2-1	-	TGTGCCAGCAGCCGAGTACTAGCGGGGTTCTACAATGAGCAGTTCTTC	CASSRVLAGFYNEQFF
TRBV7-6	TRBD2	TRBJ2-3	-	TGTGCCAGCAGCCGAATTCGGACGCGTGGGGCTAGCGGGAGGCGACAGTCAGATACGCAGTATTTT	CASSRIRTRGASGRRQSDTQYF
TRBV9	-	TRBJ2-5	few	TGTGCCAGCAGCGTAGCTCTCGGGGAGACCCAGTACTTC	CASSVALGETQYF
TRBV30	-	TRBJ2-2	-	TGTGCCTGGAGTGGAGGGAGTACACTTAACACCGGGGAGCTGTTTTTT	CAWSGGSTLNTGELFF
TRBV7-8	-	TRBJ1-1	few	TGTGCCAGCAGCTTAGCTCCACAGTCGAACACTGAAGCTTTCTTT	CASSLAPQSNTEAFF
TRBV14	TRBD1	TRBJ1-2	-	TGTGCCAGCAGCCAAGATCAGGGGGCGGTTGGCTACACCTTC	CASSQDQGAVGYTF
TRBV5-1	TRBD2	TRBJ2-2	once	TGCGCCAGCAGCCGGCGGGAGTTTGACACCGGGGAGCTGTTTTTT	CASSRREFDTGELFF
TRBV20-1	TRBD2	TRBJ2-7	-	TGCAGTGCTAGTAGCGGGATCCCCCACGCTTACGAGCAGTACTTC	CSASSGIPHAYEQYF
TRBV4-1	-	TRBJ2-7	many	TGCGCCAGCAGCCAGCCTCGGACAGGGGCCCTAGCGGGCCCATCCTACGAGCAGTACTTC	CASSQPRTGALAGPSYEQYF
TRBV15	-	TRBJ2-6	-	TGTGCCACCAGCAGAGAAAACGTCGGTGGGGCCAACGTCCTGACTTTC	CATSRENVGGANVLTF
TRBV6-5	TRBD1	TRBJ2-7	-	TGTGCCACCACCCATGACAGGGTCTTCTACGAGCAGTACTTC	CATTHDRVFYEQYF
TRBV7-7	-	TRBJ2-7	-	TGTGCTAGCAGCTTAGCGAGCAGGATCCACTACGAGCAGTACTTC	CASSLASRIHYEQYF
TRBV6-4	TRBD2	TRBJ2-1	-	TGTGCCAGCAGTGAGCGGGAGGGTTATGAGCAGTTCTTC	CASSEREGYEQFF
TRBV2	-	TRBJ2-7	-	TGTGCCAGCAGGGGCAGGGCCTACGAGCAGTACTTC	CASRGRAYEQYF
TRBV29-1	-	TRBJ1-4	-	TGCGTAGGGGGACCATCGGGGGAAAAACTGTTTTTT	CVGGPSGEKLFF
TRBV6-5	TRBD2	TRBJ2-2	once	TGTGCCAGCAATTCAGCGGGAGGTAACACCGGGGAGCTGTTTTTT	CASNSAGGNTGELFF
TRBV4-1	-	TRBJ1-5	-	TGCGCCAGCAGCCACCGGAAGGGGCGCGGAAATCAGCCCCAGCATTTT	CASSHRKGRGNQPQHF
TRBV5-4	-	TRBJ1-1	-	TGTGCCAGCAGCTTGTTTTCAGTAACGAACACTGAAGCTTTCTTT	CASSLFSVTNTEAFF
TRBV9	-	TRBJ1-1	-	TGTGCCAGCAGCGTAGCGGGTGACACTGAAGCTTTCTTT	CASSVAGDTEAFF
TRBV14	-	TRBJ2-1	-	TGTGCCAGCAGCTTCGGGACTGGAGGCGGATATGAGCAGTTCTTC	CASSFGTGGGYEQFF
TRBV7-6	TRBD2	TRBJ2-1	-	TGTGCCAGCAGCCGAAGTAGCGGGGGGACCGTCTGGGAGCAGTTCTTC	CASSRSSGGTVWEQFF
TRBV24-1	TRBD2	TRBJ2-1	-	TGTGCCACCAGTGACCTCACTAGCGGGAGAGACAATGAGCAGTTCTTC	CATSDLTSGRDNEQFF
TRBV4-1	-	TRBJ1-5	-	TGCGCCAGCAGCCAGACACGACAGGCCCAGCCCCAGCATTTT	CASSQTRQAQPQHF
TRBV7-9	TRBD2	TRBJ2-5	-	TGTGCCAGCACCATAACTAGCGGGAGAAAGACCCAGTACTTC	CASTITSGRKTQYF
TRBV30	-	TRBJ2-5	few	TGTGCCTGGACTCCCAGGTTGGAGGGGGCCTATGAGACCCAGTACTTC	CAWTPRLEGAYETQYF
TRBV25-1	TRBD2	TRBJ2-1	few	TGTGCCAGCAGTGAATCAAATAGCGGGGGTAGCTCCTACAATGAGCAGTTCTTC	CASSESNSGGSSYNEQFF
TRBV3-1/TRBV3-2	TRBD2	TRBJ2-3	-	TGTGCCAGCAGCCAAGACGTAGCGGGGGTCACAGATACGCAGTATTTT	CASSQDVAGVTDTQYF
TRBV5-1	TRBD1	TRBJ1-2	-	TGCGCCAGCAGCTTGGGACAGGGTTGGGGCTACACCTTC	CASSLGQGWGYTF
TRBV9	TRBD2	TRBJ2-1	-	TGTGCCAGCAGCCTTAGCGGGATTAGCTCCTACAATGAGCAGTTCTTC	CASSLSGISSYNEQFF
TRBV6-5	TRBD2	TRBJ2-2	-	TGTGCCAGCGGGGCGGGAGGGCCTCACGGGGAGCTGTTTTTT	CASGAGGPHGELFF
TRBV7-8	-	TRBJ1-5	-	TGTGCCAGCAGCCCGGGGGTAAATCAGCCCCAGCATTTT	CASSPGVNQPQHF
TRBV5-3	TRBD2	TRBJ2-2	-	TGTGCCAGAAGCCCGGGACTAGCGGAGAACACCGGGGAGCTGTTTTTT	CARSPGLAENTGELFF
TRBV19	TRBD2	TRBJ2-1	-	TGTGCCAGTCAGCGGGAGGCTGGCTACAATGAGCAGTTCTTC	CASQREAGYNEQFF
TRBV4-2	TRBD2	TRBJ2-1	once	TGTGCCAGCAGCCAAGATCTGGCGGGAGGGAATGAGCAGTTCTTC	CASSQDLAGGNEQFF
TRBV25-1	-	TRBJ2-7	-	TGTGCCAGCAGTGGTAGCAGCATAACCTCGACCTACGAGCAGTACTTC	CASSGSSITSTYEQYF
TRBV2	-	TRBJ1-5	-	TGTGCCAGCAGTGAGGGCCGCAATCAGCCCCAGCATTTT	CASSEGRNQPQHF
TRBV5-6	TRBD2	TRBJ2-2	once	TGTGCCAGCAGCTCGGGACTAGCGGGGAACACCGGGGAGCTGTTTTTT	CASSSGLAGNTGELFF
TRBV19	-	TRBJ2-5	-	TGTGCCAGTAGTATTGGAGCGGAACGAGAGACCCAGTACTTC	CASSIGAERETQYF
TRBV5-1	-	TRBJ1-1	-	TGCGCCAGCAGCTTGCTCCCGAACACTGAAGCTTTCTTT	CASSLLPNTEAFF
TRBV2	-	TRBJ1-1	once	TGTGCCAGCAGTGTATTTGGGGGGTTAGCTTTCTTT	CASSVFGGLAFF